Below are 10 T cell receptor beta chains sequenced from a single sample in a study of molecular identifiers for immune sequencing clone quantification. A single record per CDR3 protein comes from TCRdb applying MiXCR to the PCR reads. The sample holds 60,000 to 65,000 distinct CDR3 sequences, roughly a fifth seen once. Sequencing was done on a sample of naive CD8+ T cells from blood, with Jurkat cell RNA spiked in. Documented subset: FACS-sorted CD8+CD4-CCR7+CD45RA+ naive T cells. The receptors shown here come from a human donor in good health. Some libraries in this study had Jurkat cell RNA spiked in.

Comment on this clonotype: This clone may be a read error of a much larger clone one base away. J is TRBJ2-7 and V is TRBV20-1; 7 bases are a match to TRBD2. The CDR3 runs 15 residues. Germline CDR1 is DFQATT and CDR2 is SNEGSKA (reference sequence). V was pared by 2 bases and J by 5 bases, with 12 bases of the junction left unmatched. The CDR3 sequence is CSARSTSGAGHEQYF. The CDR3 nucleotides read TGCAGTGCTAGATCCACCAGCGGGGCGGGTCACGAGCAGTACTTC.

In this sample, this clonotype turned up many times. The chain carries TRBV20-1 and TRBJ2-1, with TRBD2 matching 7 bases. This CDR3 is built from 15 residues. CDR1 and CDR2 from the germline V gene are DFQATT and SNEGSKA (reference sequence). The J segment lost 2 bases and the V segment lost 1 base, leaving 5 bases of the junction unmatched. The CDR3 DNA follows: TGCAGTGCTAGAGGTGAGCGGGACCCCTACAATGAGCAGTTCTTC. It yields the protein CSARGERDPYNEQFF.

The chain links TRBV4-1 to TRBJ1-4; D may be TRBD1 (5 bases). Germline CDR1 MGHRA, CDR2 YSYEKL. The CDR3 loop spans 18 amino acids. V was cut by 1 base and J by 0 bases, with 15 bases left in between. The CDR3 protein is CASSQGYDSVSTNEKLFF. The DNA for the CDR3 is TGCGCCAGCAGCCAAGGTTACGACAGCGTGTCAACTAATGAAAAACTGTTTTTT.

This clonotype was picked up a small number of times. The chain couples TRBV6-2 or TRBV6-3 to TRBJ2-7; TRBD2 matches 9 bases. V lost 0 bases, J lost 0 bases, and 6 bases stayed unmatched. The CDR3 is made up of 17 amino acids. Germline V CDR1 and CDR2: MNHEY, SVGEGT. The CDR3 here is CASSYSLGSGSSYEQYF. CDR3 bases: TGTGCCAGCAGTTACTCTCTCGGTAGCGGGAGCTCCTACGAGCAGTACTTC.

As regards this clonotype: A read error may explain this, as a much larger clone is one base away. The CDR3 here is CASSFYTGEPFF. CDR3 DNA: TGTGCCAGCAGTTTCTACACCGGGGAGCCGTTTTTT. The chain has TRBV27 and TRBJ2-2; perhaps TRBD2 as D (5 bases). Germline V gene sequence: CDR1 MNHEY, CDR2 SMNVEV (reference sequence). This CDR3 contains 12 residues.

This clonotype was counted ten times or more. The chain has TRBV10-3 and TRBJ1-2, with D unresolved. The CDR3 length is 16 residues. V lost 3 bases to trimming and J lost 2 bases, with 16 bases between them. The germline CDR1 and CDR2 sequences are ENHRY and SYGVKD. Here the CDR3 reads CAISDSPGTINYGYTF. DNA of the CDR3: TGTGCCATCAGTGATAGCCCCGGCACGATAAACTATGGCTACACCTTC.

This clonotype was detected only a few times. V and J are TRBV6-5 and TRBJ2-1, with a possible D match to TRBD2 (6 bases). The V and J ends lost 6 bases and 8 bases respectively, with 26 bases between them. Germline lookup yields CDR1 MNHEY and CDR2 SVGAGI. The length of the CDR3 is 17 residues. The CDR3 is CASSPAWRGPPPHEQFF. DNA for the CDR3: TGTGCCAGCAGCCCCGCCTGGCGGGGTCCCCCCCCCCATGAGCAGTTCTTC.

This clonotype was found many times. This chain joins TRBV28 and TRBJ2-3; 11 nucleotides agree with TRBD2. Per the germline V gene, CDR1 is MDHEN and CDR2 is SYDVKM. The CDR3 has 15 residues. Trimming took 5 bases from V and 2 from J; bases not matched to a gene: 3. The chain's CDR3 is CASSPTSGVTDTQYF. The CDR3 nucleotides read TGTGCCAGCAGTCCGACTAGCGGGGTCACAGATACGCAGTATTTT.

Many counts were recorded for this clonotype. The chain carries TRBV4-1 and TRBJ2-3; D is unclear. V lost 3 bases and J 7 bases, leaving 11 bases between the germline ends. CDR1 and CDR2 (germline): MGHRA, YSYEKL. The CDR3 consists of 13 residues. CDR3 region: CASSQAVAYTQYF. The CDR3 DNA follows: TGCGCCAGCAGCCAGGCGGTGGCCTATACGCAGTATTTT.

This clonotype was recorded at least ten times. V gene TRBV4-1 combines with J gene TRBJ1-2; D is perhaps TRBD1 (6 bases). The germline V gene has CDR1 MGHRA and CDR2 YSYEKL. CDR3 length: 15 amino acids. V gave up 3 bases and J gave up 5 bases, with 16 bases separating them. CDR3 coding DNA: TGCGCCAGCAGCCAGCAGGGGATTGGATCATATGGCTACACCTTC. It specifies CASSQQGIGSYGYTF.